A selection of T cell receptor beta chains follows, all from one sample in a study of blood T cell repertoires in COVID-19. Sequencing was performed with immunoSEQ multiplex PCR; in TCRdb, only in-frame clones are kept and a portion is missing. Among 95,000 to 100,000 clones listed, about nine tenths were seen once. Material for sequencing was peripheral blood. These receptor sequences come from a man in his fifties with acute or convalescent COVID-19. The CDR3 runs from the conserved cysteine through the conserved F or W. Fields, in order: D gene, V gene, CDR3 length, CDR3 protein. The D gene is left open where the match is weak.

>-|TRBV19|15
CASSIQGSSGNTIYF
>-|TRBV2|14
CASSETIIGDTQYF
>-|TRBV19|12
CASRQTPQPQHF
>TRBD2|TRBV5-6|17
CASTQLWRGGHGDTQYF
>TRBD1|TRBV19|16
CASLGGQKSGANVLTF
>TRBD2|TRBV3-1/TRBV3-2|17
CASSKRLAGGPTDTQYF
>-|TRBV13|15
CASSFLSSIIDTQYF
>-|TRBV11-1|16
CASSRFSTSYNSPLHF
>TRBD1|TRBV5-4|15
CASSPRDREQETQYF
>-|TRBV19|11
CASSTEETQYF
>-|TRBV25-1|12
CATSYTGDEQFF
>-|TRBV4-1|17
CASSPAWLGASGNTIYF
>-|TRBV27|13
CASTINTGGELFF
>TRBD1|TRBV19|14
CASSWTGYNQPQHF
>-|TRBV7-2|14
CASVPRGSTDTQYF
>TRBD1|TRBV5-1|15
CASSVGTEPNEKLFF
>-|TRBV7-6|13
CASSLNEYSPLHF
>TRBD1|TRBV4-2|20
CASSPPPGQGISSYNSPLHF
>-|TRBV10-1|14
CASSEPGVNTEAFF
>-|TRBV3-1/TRBV3-2|12
CASSPRGETQYF
>-|TRBV4-1|15
CASSQNHGQSYEQYF
>TRBD1|TRBV5-1|15
CASSRRDSLTDTQYF
>-|TRBV6-6|13
CASSYSANYGYTF
>TRBD1|TRBV7-2|14
CASSSIQGAKGYTF
>-|TRBV12-5|15
CASGQGLYSNQPQHF
>TRBD1|TRBV25-1|15
CASSDRVGQRETQYF
>-|TRBV6-5|12
CASRESRTEAFF
>-|TRBV2|15
CASRIEGSYNSPLHF
>-|TRBV12-3/TRBV12-4|11
CASSLNYEQYF
>TRBD2|TRBV24-1|16
CATSDFGGGTYNEQFF
>-|TRBV27|14
CASSNSDRNSPLHF
>-|TRBV19|14
CASSITGPTGELFF